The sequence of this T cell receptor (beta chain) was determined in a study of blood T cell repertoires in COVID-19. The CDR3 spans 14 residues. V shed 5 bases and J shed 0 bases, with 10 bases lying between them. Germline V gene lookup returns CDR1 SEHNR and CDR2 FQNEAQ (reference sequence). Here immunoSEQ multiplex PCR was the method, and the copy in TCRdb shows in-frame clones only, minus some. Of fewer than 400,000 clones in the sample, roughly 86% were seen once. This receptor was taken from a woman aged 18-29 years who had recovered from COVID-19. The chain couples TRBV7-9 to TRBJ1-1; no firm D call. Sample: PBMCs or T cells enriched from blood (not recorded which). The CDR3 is CASSLQNMNTEAFF. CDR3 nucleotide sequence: TGTGCCAGCAGCCTACAGAACATGAACACTGAAGCTTTCTTT.